This T cell receptor beta chain is from a study of blood T cell repertoires in COVID-19. The wider study: T cells, B-cell-depleted T cells, or PBMCs supplied cDNA or gDNA.

Method: immunoSEQ multiplex PCR; TCRdb's copy keeps in-frame clones and lacks some. The table records a few hundred thousand clones, about 80% of them present only once. Those who participated ranged in age from about 18 to 89 years and resided in about two dozen US areas. Trimming stripped 5 bases from V and 8 bases from J, with 30 bases between. There are 18 residues in the CDR3. Germline V CDR1 and CDR2: KGHSH, LQKENI. The chain joins TRBV18 to TRBJ1-2; tentatively, D is TRBD1 (6 bases). This TCR was sampled from a man aged 45 to 65 who had recovered from COVID-19. What was sequenced was PBMCs or T cells enriched from blood (not recorded which). DNA for the CDR3: TGTGCCAGCTCATCCTCCCCAATCAGCGGGGGCCTCAAAGGAGGCTACACCTTC. Its translation: CASSSSPISGGLKGGYTF.